These 19 T cell receptor beta chains were all obtained from the same sample, sequenced in a study of OX40 agonist ivuxolimab in advanced cancers. Produced via immunoSEQ multiplex PCR; TCRdb's table is partial and in-frame only. The sample contains about 76,000 clones, 75% to 90% of which appear only once. The sequenced sample was CD4+ or CD8+ T cells sorted from blood, obtained in a trial of the OX40 agonist ivuxolimab. Source of these receptors: an adult with an advanced solid tumor such as melanoma, head and neck, liver or kidney cancer.

The chain links TRBV15 to TRBJ2-3; 8 nucleotides agree with TRBD2. Trimming removed 3 bases from V and 3 bases from J; junction bases left unmatched: 2. This CDR3 is built from 14 residues. The germline CDR1 and CDR2 sequences are LNHNV and YYDKDF (reference sequence). The CDR3 region has the DNA TGTGCCACCAGCAGCCGGGGGGGGACAGATACGCAGTATTTT. Translating gives CATSSRGGTDTQYF.

This clone was seen a few times. The rearrangement links TRBV6-5 to TRBJ1-2; unclear D gene. The germline V gene has CDR1 MNHEY and CDR2 SVGAGI. V was shortened by 0 bases and J by 2 bases, with 10 bases between the two germline ends. This CDR3 has 15 amino acids. CDR3 loop: CASSYSMEGNYGYTF. As DNA, the CDR3 is TGTGCCAGCAGTTACTCGATGGAGGGAAACTATGGCTACACCTTC.

The gene calls are TRBV5-6 and TRBJ2-7; D gene ambiguous. V was trimmed by 4 bases and J by 6 bases, leaving 11 bases between them. This CDR3 region has 12 residues. The V gene's germline CDR1 is SGHDT and CDR2 YYEEEE. The CDR3 DNA reads TGTGCCAGCAGCGGCGCCAAAGGCGAGCAGTACTTC. Its protein product is CASSGAKGEQYF.

The gene calls are TRBV7-9 and TRBJ2-1; TRBD2 matches 7 bases. This CDR3 comprises 13 residues. Trimming removed 4 bases from V and 7 bases from J; junction bases left unmatched: 4. Germline V CDR1 and CDR2: SEHNR, FQNEAQ (reference sequence). CDR3 region: CASSYQAGNEQFF. Here the CDR3 DNA reads TGTGCCAGCAGCTACCAAGCGGGAAATGAGCAGTTCTTC.

This clone turned up a few times. The chain joins TRBV5-1 to TRBJ1-2; D not certain. The V end was cut by 2 bases, the J end by 5 bases, with 10 bases between. There are 13 residues in the CDR3. CDR1 and CDR2 (germline): SGHRS, YFSETQ. CDR3 bases: TGCGCCAGCAGCTTCGGTGCAAGTTATGGCTACACCTTC. Protein: CASSFGASYGYTF. The full variable domain, in which reference TRBV5-1 and TRBJ1-2 provide the parts outside the CDR3, is KAGVTQTPRYLIKTRGQQVTLSCSPISGHRSVSWYQQTPGQGLQFLFEYFSETQRNKGNFPGRFSGRQFSNSRSEMNVSTLELGDSALYLCASSFGASYGYTFGSGTRLTVV.

This clone was observed a single time. CDR3: CASSLAQAEDTQYF. The CDR3 region has the DNA TGTGCCAGCAGCTTAGCCCAAGCTGAAGATACGCAGTATTTT. V usage is TRBV11-2 and J usage is TRBJ2-3; no clear D. The V and J ends lost 1 base and 5 bases respectively, with 10 bases between them. Germline lookup yields CDR1 SGHAT and CDR2 FQNNGV. The CDR3 is made up of 14 amino acids.

The chain recombines TRBV27 with TRBJ2-1; D possibly corresponds to TRBD1 (6 bases). This CDR3 has 12 amino acids. The germline gives CDR1 MNHEY, CDR2 SMNVEV (reference sequence). V was cut by 5 bases and J by 7 bases, with 9 bases left in between. CDR3 residues: CASSPTGNEQFF. The CDR3 nucleotides are TGTGCCAGCAGTCCTACAGGGAATGAGCAGTTCTTC.

The V gene is TRBV9, the J gene TRBJ1-2; the D gene is possibly TRBD1 (6 bases). Germline V gene sequence: CDR1 SGDLS, CDR2 YYNGEE. The CDR3 runs 15 residues. V lost 2 bases and J 3 bases, leaving 14 bases between the germline ends. Here the CDR3 reads CASSVSPDSDYGYTF. As DNA, the CDR3 is TGTGCCAGCAGCGTCAGCCCGGACAGTGACTATGGCTACACCTTC.

This clone has just one count. The chain employs TRBV7-2 and TRBJ1-5; D not certain. V gave up 5 bases and J gave up 9 bases, with 14 bases separating them. Germline lookup yields CDR1 SGHTA and CDR2 FQGNSA. The CDR3 has 13 residues. The CDR3 DNA is TGTGCCAGCAGCATGCAGTTCATGGGGCCCCAGCATTTT. Its translation is CASSMQFMGPQHF.

This clone appeared once. The chain combines TRBV5-1 with TRBJ2-2, with D perhaps matching TRBD1 (5 bases). V lost 1 base to trimming and J lost 8 bases, with 12 bases between them. There are 14 residues in the CDR3. From germline, CDR1 is SGHRS and CDR2 YFSETQ. CDR3 DNA: TGCGCCAGCAGCTTGATCCCAGGGAATGGGGAGCTGTTTTTT. Translating gives CASSLIPGNGELFF.

The chain links TRBV30 to TRBJ2-1; 7 nucleotides line up with TRBD2. With V trimmed by 3 bases and J by 4 bases, 12 bases remained unmatched. The CDR3 contains 16 residues. Germline lookup yields CDR1 GTSNPN and CDR2 SVGIG (reference sequence). CDR3 in amino acids: CAWRGFAAGRYNEQFF. The CDR3 nucleotides are TGTGCCTGGAGGGGGTTTGCAGCGGGAAGGTACAATGAGCAGTTCTTC. Full variable domain (rest looked up from reference TRBV30 and TRBJ2-1): SQTIHQWPATLVQPVGSPLSLECTVEGTSNPNLYWYRQAAGRGLQLLFYSVGIGQISSEVPQNLSASRPQDRQFILSSKKLLLSDSGFYLCAWRGFAAGRYNEQFFGPGTRLTVL.

This chain joins TRBV28 and TRBJ1-5, with 7 bases aligning to TRBD1. V shed 9 bases, J shed 7 bases, and the junction held 18 bases outside the gene matches. The CDR3 length is 16 residues. Per the germline V gene, CDR1 is MDHEN and CDR2 is SYDVKM. CDR3 sequence reads: CASMTPGQAAGQPQHF. The CDR3 DNA reads TGTGCCAGTATGACACCTGGACAGGCAGCAGGGCAGCCCCAGCATTTT. Full variable domain (outside the CDR3, taken from reference TRBV28 and TRBJ1-5): DVKVTQSSRYLVKRTGEKVFLECVQDMDHENMFWYRQDPGLGLRLIYFSYDVKMKEKGDIPEGYSVSREKKERFSLILESASTNQTSMYLCASMTPGQAAGQPQHFGDGTRLSIL.

The gene calls are TRBV10-3 and TRBJ1-1; 9 positions agree with TRBD1. The CDR3 extends over 13 amino acids. Germline lookup yields CDR1 ENHRY and CDR2 SYGVKD. V was pared by 10 bases and J by 5 bases, with 8 bases of the junction left unmatched. The CDR3 is CATLIDRGTEAFF. The DNA of the CDR3 is TGTGCCACCCTCATCGACAGGGGGACTGAAGCTTTCTTT.

The rearrangement uses TRBV13 and TRBJ2-2; D call uncertain. Trimming cost V 2 bases and J 4 bases, with 8 bases left between them. Germline V CDR1 and CDR2: PRHDT, FYEKMQ (reference sequence). The CDR3 length is 14 residues. The CDR3 DNA is TGTGCCAGCAGCTTACGAACGGGCACCGGGGAGCTGTTTTTT. As protein: CASSLRTGTGELFF.

The rearrangement links TRBV18 to TRBJ2-3, with a possible D match to TRBD2 (6 bases). The CDR3 runs to 15 residues. Germline V lookup: CDR1 KGHSH, CDR2 LQKENI. Between the trimmed V and J ends, which lost 1 base and 6 bases, there was a span of 14 bases. For the CDR3, the DNA is TGTGCCAGCTCACCACGGCTAGTCGGAGGGGATACGCAGTATTTT. It codes for CASSPRLVGGDTQYF.

This chain uses TRBV28 with TRBJ1-6; 10 positions agree with TRBD1. The CDR3 consists of 16 residues. The V segment lost 1 base and the J segment 8 bases; nucleotides outside the gene matches: 5. Germline CDR1 and CDR2: MDHEN and SYDVKM. The CDR3 reads CASSLLGQGLYSPLHF. Here the CDR3 DNA reads TGTGCCAGCAGTTTATTGGGACAGGGGTTATATTCACCCCTCCACTTT.

The V call is TRBV19, the J call TRBJ1-6; no reliable D call. CDR1 is LNHDA and CDR2 is SQIVND in the germline V gene (reference sequence). The CDR3 has 15 residues. V was trimmed by 9 bases and J by 0 bases, leaving 12 bases between them. The CDR3 nucleotides read TGTGCCAGCCTCGACGCAAGCTCCTATAATTCACCCCTCCACTTT. Translated: CASLDASSYNSPLHF.

The chain combines TRBV15 with TRBJ2-3; 11 bases match TRBD2. CDR3 length: 16 amino acids. J was trimmed by 5 bases and V by 2 bases; bases with no gene match: 6. In germline, CDR1 is LNHNV, CDR2 YYDKDF (reference sequence). CDR3 sequence: CATSRPLAGVQDTQYF. The DNA for the CDR3 is TGTGCCACCAGCAGACCACTAGCGGGGGTTCAAGATACGCAGTATTTT.

V usage is TRBV27 and J usage is TRBJ2-3, with unresolved D. Germline V gives CDR1 MNHEY, CDR2 SMNVEV (reference sequence). The CDR3 is made up of 18 amino acids. The V end lost 5 bases, the J end lost 4 bases, and 25 bases lay between the germline ends. CDR3 sequence (DNA): TGTGCCAGCAGTCCTATCGACCTTGCCCAGCTCAGAGCAGATACGCAGTATTTT. This codes for CASSPIDLAQLRADTQYF.